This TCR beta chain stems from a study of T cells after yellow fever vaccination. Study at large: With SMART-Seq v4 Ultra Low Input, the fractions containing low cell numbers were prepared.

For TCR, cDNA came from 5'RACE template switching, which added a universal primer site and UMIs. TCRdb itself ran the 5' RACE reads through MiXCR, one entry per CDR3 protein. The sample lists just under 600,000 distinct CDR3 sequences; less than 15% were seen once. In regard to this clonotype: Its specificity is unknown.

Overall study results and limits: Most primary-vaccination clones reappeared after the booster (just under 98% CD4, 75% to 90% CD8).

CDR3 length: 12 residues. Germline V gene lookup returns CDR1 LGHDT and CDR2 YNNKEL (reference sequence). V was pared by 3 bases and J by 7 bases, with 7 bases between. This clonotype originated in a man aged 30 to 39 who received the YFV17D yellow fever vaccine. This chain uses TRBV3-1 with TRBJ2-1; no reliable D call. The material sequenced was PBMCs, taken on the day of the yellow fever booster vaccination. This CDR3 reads CASSHLQNEQFF. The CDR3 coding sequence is TGTGCCAGCAGCCACCTGCAAAATGAGCAGTTCTTC.